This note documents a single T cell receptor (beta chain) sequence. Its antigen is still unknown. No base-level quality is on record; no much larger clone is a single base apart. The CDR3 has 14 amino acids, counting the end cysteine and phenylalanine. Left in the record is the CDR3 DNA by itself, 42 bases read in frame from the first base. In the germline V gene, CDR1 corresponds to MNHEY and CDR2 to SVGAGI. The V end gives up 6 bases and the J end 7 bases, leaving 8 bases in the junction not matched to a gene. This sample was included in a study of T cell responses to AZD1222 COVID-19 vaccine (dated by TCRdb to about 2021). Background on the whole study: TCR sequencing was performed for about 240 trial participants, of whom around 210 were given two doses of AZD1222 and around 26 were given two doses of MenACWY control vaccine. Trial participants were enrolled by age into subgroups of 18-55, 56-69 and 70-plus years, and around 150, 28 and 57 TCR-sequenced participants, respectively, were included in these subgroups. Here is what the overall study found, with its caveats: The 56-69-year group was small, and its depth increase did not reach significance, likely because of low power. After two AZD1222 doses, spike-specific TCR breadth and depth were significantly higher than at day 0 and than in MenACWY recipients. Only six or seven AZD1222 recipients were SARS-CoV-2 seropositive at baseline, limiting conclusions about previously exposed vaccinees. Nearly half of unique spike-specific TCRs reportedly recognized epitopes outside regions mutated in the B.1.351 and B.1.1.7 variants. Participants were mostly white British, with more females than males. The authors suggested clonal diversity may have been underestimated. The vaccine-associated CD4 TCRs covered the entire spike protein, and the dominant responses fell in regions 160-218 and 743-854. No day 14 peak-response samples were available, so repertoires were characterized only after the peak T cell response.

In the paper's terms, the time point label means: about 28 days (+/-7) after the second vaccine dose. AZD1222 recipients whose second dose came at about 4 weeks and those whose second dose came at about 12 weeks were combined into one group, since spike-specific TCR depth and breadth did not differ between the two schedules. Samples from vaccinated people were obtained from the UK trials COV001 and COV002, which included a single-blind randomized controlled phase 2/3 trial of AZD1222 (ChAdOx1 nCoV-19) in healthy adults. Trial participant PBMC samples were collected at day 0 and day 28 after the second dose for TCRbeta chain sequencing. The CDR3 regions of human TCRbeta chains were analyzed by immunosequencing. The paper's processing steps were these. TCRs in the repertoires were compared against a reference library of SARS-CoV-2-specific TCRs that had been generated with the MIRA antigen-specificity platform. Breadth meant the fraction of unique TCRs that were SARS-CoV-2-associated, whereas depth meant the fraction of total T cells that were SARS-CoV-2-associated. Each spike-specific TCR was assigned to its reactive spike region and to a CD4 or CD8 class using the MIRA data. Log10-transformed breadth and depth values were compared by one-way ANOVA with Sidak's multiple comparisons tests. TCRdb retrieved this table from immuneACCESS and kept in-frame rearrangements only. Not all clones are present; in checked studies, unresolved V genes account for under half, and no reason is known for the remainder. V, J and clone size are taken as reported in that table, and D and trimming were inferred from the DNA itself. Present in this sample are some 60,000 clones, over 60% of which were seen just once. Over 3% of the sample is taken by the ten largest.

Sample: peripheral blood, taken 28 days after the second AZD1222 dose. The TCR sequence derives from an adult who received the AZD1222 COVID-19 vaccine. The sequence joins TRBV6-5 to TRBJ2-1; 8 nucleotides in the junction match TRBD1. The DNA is TGTGCCAGCAGACCGGGACAGGCAGGGAATGAGCAGTTCTTC. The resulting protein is CASRPGQAGNEQFF.